A selection of T cell receptor beta chains follows, all from one sample in a study of chemoradiotherapy in HPV16-positive cancers. TCRdb's copy holds only in-frame clones and misses some; the assay was immunoSEQ multiplex PCR. The table shows 2,500 to 4,000 clones, with about nine tenths occurring only once. The sequenced sample was tumor tissue, obtained from a patient who underwent chemoradiotherapy. Source of these receptors: a human donor with HPV-associated anogenital cancer. The CDR3 runs from the conserved cysteine through the conserved F or W. D genes are given only for firm matches. Not every row has a clone size; where given, it reads once, few, many or a size class.

V gene: TRBV6-1; clone size: .; J gene: TRBJ1-3; D gene: .; CDR3 DNA: TGTGCCAGCAGTGAAATGTTGCGAGGAAACACCATATATTTT; CDR3 protein: CASSEMLRGNTIYF
V gene: TRBV10-3; clone size: .; J gene: TRBJ1-6; D gene: .; CDR3 DNA: TGTGCCATCAGTGGACGGGATAATTCACCCCTCCACTTT; CDR3 protein: CAISGRDNSPLHF
V gene: TRBV27; clone size: .; J gene: TRBJ1-5; D gene: .; CDR3 DNA: TGTGCCAGCAGTTTTCAGGTCGGTCAGCCCCAGCATTTT; CDR3 protein: CASSFQVGQPQHF
V gene: TRBV5-1; clone size: once; J gene: TRBJ1-1; D gene: .; CDR3 DNA: TGCGCCAGCAGCTTGCTAGCTCGAGTACGCGGGATCATCTCTGAAGCTTTCTTT; CDR3 protein: CASSLLARVRGIISEAFF
V gene: TRBV7-3; clone size: .; J gene: TRBJ2-3; D gene: .; CDR3 DNA: TGTGCCAGCAGCTTGGCCCGCACAGATACGCAGTATTTT; CDR3 protein: CASSLARTDTQYF
V gene: TRBV4-2; clone size: .; J gene: TRBJ2-7; D gene: TRBD2; CDR3 DNA: TGTGCCAGCAGCCAAGATTGGGAAAAGGGAGCGGGGGAGGAGCAGTACTTC; CDR3 protein: CASSQDWEKGAGEEQYF
V gene: TRBV7-3; clone size: .; J gene: TRBJ2-5; D gene: TRBD2; CDR3 DNA: TGTGCCAGCAGCTCAGGACTAGCGGGATCGACCCAGTACTTC; CDR3 protein: CASSSGLAGSTQYF
V gene: TRBV5-4; clone size: .; J gene: TRBJ1-1; D gene: .; CDR3 DNA: TGTGCCAGCAGTAGGGACGCGGGTCTTTCGGACACTGAAGCTTTCTTT; CDR3 protein: CASSRDAGLSDTEAFF
V gene: TRBV30; clone size: .; J gene: TRBJ1-1; D gene: .; CDR3 DNA: TGTGCCTGGAGTGTGTTTAAGAACACTGAAGCTTTCTTT; CDR3 protein: CAWSVFKNTEAFF
V gene: TRBV14; clone size: .; J gene: TRBJ2-3; D gene: TRBD2; CDR3 DNA: TGTGCCAGCAGCCCGATAGCGGGGAAAACCACAGATACGCAGTATTTT; CDR3 protein: CASSPIAGKTTDTQYF
V gene: TRBV27; clone size: .; J gene: TRBJ1-4; D gene: .; CDR3 DNA: TGTGCCAGCAGTTTATACGGTAGAAATGAAAAACTGTTTTTT; CDR3 protein: CASSLYGRNEKLFF
V gene: TRBV10-1; clone size: .; J gene: TRBJ1-1; D gene: .; CDR3 DNA: TGCGCCAGCAGTGACCAGGGCCCTAGAGCTTTCTTT; CDR3 protein: CASSDQGPRAFF
V gene: TRBV27; clone size: few; J gene: TRBJ2-7; D gene: .; CDR3 DNA: TGTGCCAGCAGTTTACGACTCGGGATGGGATCCTACGAGCAGTACTTC; CDR3 protein: CASSLRLGMGSYEQYF
V gene: TRBV14; clone size: .; J gene: TRBJ1-2; D gene: .; CDR3 DNA: TGTGCCAGCAGCATTAGGGACGGGTACTATGGCTACACCTTC; CDR3 protein: CASSIRDGYYGYTF
V gene: TRBV5-1; clone size: .; J gene: TRBJ2-6; D gene: TRBD1; CDR3 DNA: TGCGCCAGCAGTCGGACAGGGGGTTCTGGGGCCAACGTCCTGACTTTC; CDR3 protein: CASSRTGGSGANVLTF